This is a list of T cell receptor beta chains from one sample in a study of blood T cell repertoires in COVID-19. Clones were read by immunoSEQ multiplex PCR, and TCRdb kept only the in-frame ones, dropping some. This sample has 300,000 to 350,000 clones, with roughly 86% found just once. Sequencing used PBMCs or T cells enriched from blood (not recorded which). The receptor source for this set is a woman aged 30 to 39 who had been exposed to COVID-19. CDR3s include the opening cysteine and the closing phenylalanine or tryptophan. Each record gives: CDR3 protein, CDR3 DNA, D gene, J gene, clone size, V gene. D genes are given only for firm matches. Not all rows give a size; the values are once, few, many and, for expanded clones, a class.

CDR3aa: CASSVGLGDTQYF; CDR3nt: TGTGCCAGCAGCGTAGGGCTAGGTGATACGCAGTATTTT; d_gene: NA; j_gene: TRBJ2-3; abundance: NA; v_gene: TRBV9
CDR3aa: CASSQRGGAYEQYF; CDR3nt: TGTGCCAGCAGCCAACGGGGAGGGGCCTACGAGCAGTACTTC; d_gene: TRBD2; j_gene: TRBJ2-7; abundance: NA; v_gene: TRBV14
CDR3aa: CASGRGLAVTGELFF; CDR3nt: TGTGCCAGCGGTAGGGGACTAGCGGTCACCGGGGAGCTGTTTTTT; d_gene: TRBD2; j_gene: TRBJ2-2; abundance: NA; v_gene: TRBV27
CDR3aa: CASTGRVGTLHHQPQHF; CDR3nt: TGTGCCAGTACGGGTCGTGTCGGGACTCTGCACCATCAGCCCCAGCATTTT; d_gene: NA; j_gene: TRBJ1-5; abundance: once; v_gene: TRBV19
CDR3aa: CASNLGGGEKLFF; CDR3nt: TGTGCCAGCAACCTTGGGGGGGGTGAAAAACTGTTTTTT; d_gene: NA; j_gene: TRBJ1-4; abundance: once; v_gene: TRBV28
CDR3aa: CASSLTGGLGMRELFF; CDR3nt: TGCGCCAGCAGCTTGACGGGGGGCCTCGGGATGAGGGAGCTGTTTTTT; d_gene: NA; j_gene: TRBJ2-2; abundance: NA; v_gene: TRBV5-1
CDR3aa: CASSQGQMNSPLHF; CDR3nt: TGTGCCAGCAGCCAGGGACAGATGAATTCACCCCTCCACTTT; d_gene: TRBD1; j_gene: TRBJ1-6; abundance: NA; v_gene: TRBV3-1/TRBV3-2
CDR3aa: CASRRQGLGGYTF; CDR3nt: TGTGCCAGCAGGCGACAGGGCCTGGGTGGCTACACCTTC; d_gene: TRBD1; j_gene: TRBJ1-2; abundance: NA; v_gene: TRBV27
CDR3aa: CASRAGGVNEQYF; CDR3nt: TGTGCCAGCAGAGCCGGGGGAGTGAACGAGCAGTACTTC; d_gene: NA; j_gene: TRBJ2-7; abundance: NA; v_gene: TRBV28
CDR3aa: CASSEDGRGGYKGQFF; CDR3nt: TGTGCCAGCAGTGAAGACGGAAGGGGAGGATACAAGGGGCAGTTCTTC; d_gene: NA; j_gene: TRBJ2-1; abundance: NA; v_gene: TRBV2
CDR3aa: CASSEVSHSGNTIYF; CDR3nt: TGTGCCAGCAGTGAAGTCAGTCACTCTGGAAACACCATATATTTT; d_gene: NA; j_gene: TRBJ1-3; abundance: NA; v_gene: TRBV6-1
CDR3aa: CASGLLEGVPNEQYF; CDR3nt: TGTGCTAGTGGTTTGCTCGAGGGGGTCCCCAACGAGCAGTACTTC; d_gene: NA; j_gene: TRBJ2-7; abundance: NA; v_gene: TRBV12-5
CDR3aa: CAWSVVEGHTQYF; CDR3nt: TGTGCCTGGAGTGTTGTCGAGGGCCATACGCAGTATTTT; d_gene: NA; j_gene: TRBJ2-3; abundance: NA; v_gene: TRBV30
CDR3aa: CAISEVAGGYNEQFF; CDR3nt: TGTGCCATCAGTGAGGTAGCGGGAGGTTACAATGAGCAGTTCTTC; d_gene: TRBD2; j_gene: TRBJ2-1; abundance: NA; v_gene: TRBV10-3
CDR3aa: CASSMGGRGRPPTEAFF; CDR3nt: TGTGCCAGTAGTATGGGGGGCAGGGGGCGTCCGCCCACTGAAGCTTTCTTT; d_gene: TRBD1; j_gene: TRBJ1-1; abundance: NA; v_gene: TRBV19
CDR3aa: CAWSVHRGTYEQYF; CDR3nt: TGTGCCTGGAGTGTCCACAGGGGAACCTACGAGCAGTACTTC; d_gene: TRBD1; j_gene: TRBJ2-7; abundance: NA; v_gene: TRBV30
CDR3aa: CASSLNQGRGQPQHF; CDR3nt: TGTGCCAGCAGCCTGAATCAGGGCCGAGGTCAGCCCCAGCATTTT; d_gene: NA; j_gene: TRBJ1-5; abundance: NA; v_gene: TRBV27
CDR3aa: CASSLTGLGQGLNYGYTF; CDR3nt: TGTGCCAGCAGTTTAACGGGTCTTGGGCAGGGACTAAACTATGGCTACACCTTC; d_gene: NA; j_gene: TRBJ1-2; abundance: NA; v_gene: TRBV28
CDR3aa: CASSLVRLAGGLHNEQFF; CDR3nt: TGTGCCAGCAGCTTAGTACGGCTAGCGGGAGGTTTACACAATGAGCAGTTCTTC; d_gene: TRBD2; j_gene: TRBJ2-1; abundance: once; v_gene: TRBV7-8
CDR3aa: CASSQGGGTRYNEQFF; CDR3nt: TGTGCCAGCAGCCAGGGTGGCGGGACCCGCTACAATGAGCAGTTCTTC; d_gene: NA; j_gene: TRBJ2-1; abundance: NA; v_gene: TRBV5-6
CDR3aa: CASSQTSGANVLTF; CDR3nt: TGTGCCAGCAGTCAAACTTCTGGGGCCAACGTCCTGACTTTC; d_gene: NA; j_gene: TRBJ2-6; abundance: NA; v_gene: TRBV2
CDR3aa: CASRQGQQSSYNEQFF; CDR3nt: TGTGCCAGCAGGCAGGGACAGCAGAGCTCCTACAATGAGCAGTTCTTC; d_gene: TRBD1; j_gene: TRBJ2-1; abundance: NA; v_gene: TRBV5-8
CDR3aa: CASSPGTGGGIEQYF; CDR3nt: TGTGCCAGCAGCCCCGGGACAGGGGGGGGAATCGAGCAGTACTTC; d_gene: TRBD1; j_gene: TRBJ2-7; abundance: NA; v_gene: TRBV11-2
CDR3aa: CASSLEASGRETQYF; CDR3nt: TGTGCCAGCAGCTTAGAGGCTAGCGGGAGAGAGACCCAGTACTTC; d_gene: TRBD2; j_gene: TRBJ2-5; abundance: NA; v_gene: TRBV7-2
CDR3aa: CAWSVTGQDNSPLHF; CDR3nt: TGTGCCTGGAGTGTTACTGGACAAGATAATTCACCCCTCCACTTT; d_gene: NA; j_gene: TRBJ1-6; abundance: NA; v_gene: TRBV30
CDR3aa: CASSYRDTYEQYF; CDR3nt: TGTGCCAGCAGTTACCGGGACACCTACGAGCAGTACTTC; d_gene: NA; j_gene: TRBJ2-7; abundance: once; v_gene: TRBV6-5
CDR3aa: CASSSGTSGSADTQYF; CDR3nt: TGTGCCAGCAGTTCCGGGACTAGCGGGAGTGCAGATACGCAGTATTTT; d_gene: TRBD2; j_gene: TRBJ2-3; abundance: NA; v_gene: TRBV6-5
CDR3aa: CASSSGTGVPYGYTF; CDR3nt: TGTGCCAGCAGCTCAGGGACAGGGGTCCCCTATGGCTACACCTTC; d_gene: TRBD1; j_gene: TRBJ1-2; abundance: NA; v_gene: TRBV7-9
CDR3aa: CASSLASGQRSYEQYF; CDR3nt: TGTGCCAGCAGCTTAGCTTCGGGACAGAGGTCCTACGAGCAGTACTTC; d_gene: TRBD1; j_gene: TRBJ2-7; abundance: NA; v_gene: TRBV7-2
CDR3aa: CASSSPPGLDSYEQYF; CDR3nt: TGCGCCAGCAGCTCCCCCCCGGGACTAGACTCCTACGAGCAGTACTTC; d_gene: TRBD2; j_gene: TRBJ2-7; abundance: NA; v_gene: TRBV5-1
CDR3aa: CATHRGGELFF; CDR3nt: TGTGCCACCCACCGGGGGGGGGAGCTGTTTTTT; d_gene: NA; j_gene: TRBJ2-2; abundance: NA; v_gene: TRBV27
CDR3aa: CATSDTVQTTLDTQYF; CDR3nt: TGTGCCACCAGTGACACAGTCCAAACGACGTTAGATACGCAGTATTTT; d_gene: NA; j_gene: TRBJ2-3; abundance: NA; v_gene: TRBV24-1
CDR3aa: CAWRSGGPYEQYF; CDR3nt: TGTGCCTGGAGGTCGGGAGGACCCTACGAGCAGTACTTC; d_gene: TRBD2; j_gene: TRBJ2-7; abundance: NA; v_gene: TRBV30